This entry lists 10 T cell receptor beta chains sequenced from one sample in a study of blood T cells in healthy people across ages. The second PCR ran roughly 7 to 12 cycles with a sample-barcoded 5' primer and J-beta primers. TCRdb processed the 5' RACE reads anew with MiXCR; each CDR3 protein has one entry. This sample has roughly 800,000 distinct CDR3 sequences, with around 34% found just once. Sequencing was performed on blood. Source of these receptors: a man aged 18 to 30 in good health.

This chain connects TRBV20-1 to TRBJ1-5; D possibly corresponds to TRBD1 (6 bases). V shed 0 bases and J shed 9 bases, with 15 bases lying between them. This CDR3 has 14 amino acids. The germline CDR1 and CDR2 sequences are DFQATT and SNEGSKA (reference sequence). The CDR3 here is CSARDRGQGRPQHF. The DNA of the CDR3 is TGCAGTGCTAGAGATCGGGGGCAGGGCCGGCCCCAGCATTTT.

This chain links TRBV5-1 with TRBJ1-2; D call uncertain. CDR1 SGHRS and CDR2 YFSETQ come from the germline V gene. V was shortened by 0 bases and J by 3 bases, with 12 bases between the two germline ends. This CDR3 is built from 15 residues. The CDR3 region has the DNA TGCGCCAGCAGCTTGGAAAGGGCCCGGGACTATGGCTACACCTTC. It encodes CASSLERARDYGYTF.

This clonotype showed up just a few times. V and J are TRBV12-3 or TRBV12-4 and TRBJ2-7, with D possibly being TRBD1 (6 bases). This CDR3 has 14 amino acids. V was trimmed by 5 bases and J by 7 bases, leaving 18 bases between them. In DNA form, the CDR3 reads TGTGCCAGCAGTAGCTACAGAACAGGGAATGAGCAGTACTTC. Translated: CASSSYRTGNEQYF.

Comment on this clonotype: A much larger clone differs from this one at a single base, so this may be a read error. The chain recombines TRBV20-1 with TRBJ2-1; 8 nucleotides match TRBD1. V gave up 6 bases and J gave up 4 bases; unmatched junction bases: 11. Per the germline V gene, CDR1 is DFQATT and CDR2 is SNEGSKA (reference sequence). CDR3 length: 15 residues. The CDR3 DNA follows: TGCAGTGCCGCCCATCAGGGGACAGGTTACAATGAGCAGTTCTTC. Protein product: CSAAHQGTGYNEQFF.

On this clonotype: Its ends do not fully match the called genes, so a read error is possible. This chain connects TRBV4-3 to TRBJ2-1; D remains unclear. The CDR3 is 12 residues long. CDR1 is LGHNA and CDR2 is YSLEER in the germline V gene. The DNA for the CDR3 is TGCGCCAACAGCCAAAGCTACAATGAGCAGTTCTTC. Amino acids: CANSQSYNEQFF.

The chain recombines TRBV20-1 with TRBJ2-1; 13 bases line up with TRBD2. The CDR3 length is 16 residues. The germline V gene encodes CDR1 DFQATT and CDR2 SNEGSKA (reference sequence). This chain's CDR3 is CTGGGTSGVKGQEQFF. CDR3 nucleotides: TGCACCGGCGGAGGGACTAGCGGGGTCAAAGGTCAGGAGCAGTTCTTC.

CDR3 in amino acids: CASSVDGGGTTDTQYF. CDR3 bases: TGTGCCAGCAGCGTAGACGGCGGGGGGACCACAGATACGCAGTATTTT. This chain uses TRBV9 with TRBJ2-3, with 8 positions matching TRBD2. Germline V CDR1 and CDR2: SGDLS, YYNGEE. The CDR3 covers 16 residues. Trimming removed 0 bases from V and 2 bases from J; junction bases left unmatched: 5.

The V call is TRBV5-6, the J call TRBJ2-1; D remains ambiguous. The CDR3 has 11 amino acids. Germline V gene sequence: CDR1 SGHDT, CDR2 YYEEEE. V was cut by 3 bases and J by 10 bases, with 8 bases left in between. The chain's CDR3 is CASSYEREQFF. CDR3 nucleotide sequence: TGTGCCAGCAGCTATGAGCGAGAGCAGTTCTTC.

This clonotype was counted many times. The CDR3 protein is CAISGVAYGYTF. CDR3 nucleotides: TGTGCCATCAGTGGGGTAGCCTATGGCTACACCTTC. This chain joins TRBV10-3 and TRBJ1-2, with D unclear. Trimming removed 4 bases at V and 4 bases at J, with 7 bases between. CDR3 size: 12 residues. The germline CDR1 and CDR2 sequences are ENHRY and SYGVKD.

The V gene is TRBV6-5, the J gene TRBJ2-6; perhaps TRBD2 as D (6 bases). Trimming removed 0 bases from V and 2 bases from J, with 14 bases in between. The CDR3 covers 18 residues. The germline gives CDR1 MNHEY, CDR2 SVGAGI. The CDR3 DNA reads as TGTGCCAGCAGTTACTCAGAGGCCGGGGGACCTGGGGCCAACGTCCTGACTTTC. Translating it yields CASSYSEAGGPGANVLTF.